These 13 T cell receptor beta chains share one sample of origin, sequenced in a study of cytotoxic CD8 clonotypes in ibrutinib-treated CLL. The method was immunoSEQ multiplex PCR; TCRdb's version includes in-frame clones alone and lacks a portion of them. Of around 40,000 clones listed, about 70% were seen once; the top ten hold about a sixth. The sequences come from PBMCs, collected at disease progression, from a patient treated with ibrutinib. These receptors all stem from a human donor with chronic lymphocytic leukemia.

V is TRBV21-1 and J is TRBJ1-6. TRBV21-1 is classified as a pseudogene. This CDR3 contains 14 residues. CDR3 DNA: TGTGCCAGCAGCAAAGGTGTAGGTCCATCACCCCTCCACTTT. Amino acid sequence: CASSKGVGPSPLHF.

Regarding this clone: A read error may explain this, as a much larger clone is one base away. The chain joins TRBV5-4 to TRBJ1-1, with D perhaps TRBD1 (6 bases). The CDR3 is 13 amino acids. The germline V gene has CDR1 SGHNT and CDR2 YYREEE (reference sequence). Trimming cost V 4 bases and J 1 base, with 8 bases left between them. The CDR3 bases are TGTGCCAGCAGCGCGGGACAGAACACTGAAGCTTTCTTT. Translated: CASSAGQNTEAFF.

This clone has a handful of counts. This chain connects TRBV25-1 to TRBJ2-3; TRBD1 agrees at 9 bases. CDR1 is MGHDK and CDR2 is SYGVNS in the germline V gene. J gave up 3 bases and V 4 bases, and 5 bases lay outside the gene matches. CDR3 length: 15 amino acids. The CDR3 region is CASSVTGGRTDTQYF. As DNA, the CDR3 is TGTGCCAGCAGTGTGACAGGGGGTCGAACAGATACGCAGTATTTT.

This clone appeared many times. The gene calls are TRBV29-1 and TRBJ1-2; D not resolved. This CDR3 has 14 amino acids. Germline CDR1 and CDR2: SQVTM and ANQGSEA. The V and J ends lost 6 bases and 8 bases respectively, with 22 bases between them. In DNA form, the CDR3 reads TGCAGCGTGCCCCCCGGAGGCGGGAGTTTCGGCTACACCTTC. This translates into CSVPPGGGSFGYTF.

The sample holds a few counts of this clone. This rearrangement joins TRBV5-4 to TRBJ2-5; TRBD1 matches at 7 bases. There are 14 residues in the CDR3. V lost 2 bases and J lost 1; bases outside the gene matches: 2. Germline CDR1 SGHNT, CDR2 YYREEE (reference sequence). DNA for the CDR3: TGTGCCAGCAGCTTACAGGGGATCCAAGAGACCCAGTACTTC. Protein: CASSLQGIQETQYF.

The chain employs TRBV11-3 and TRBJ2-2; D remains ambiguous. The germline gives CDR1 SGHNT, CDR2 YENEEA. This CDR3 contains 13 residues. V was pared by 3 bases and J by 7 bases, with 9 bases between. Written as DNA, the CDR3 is TGTGCCAGCAGCTTCGAGGCGGTCGGGGAGCTGTTTTTT. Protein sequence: CASSFEAVGELFF.

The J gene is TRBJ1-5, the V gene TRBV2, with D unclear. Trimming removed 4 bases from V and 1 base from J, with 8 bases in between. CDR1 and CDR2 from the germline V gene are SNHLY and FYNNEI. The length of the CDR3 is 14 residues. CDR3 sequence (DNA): TGTGCCAGCAGTGTCGGCAGAAGCAATCAGCCCCAGCATTTT. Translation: CASSVGRSNQPQHF.

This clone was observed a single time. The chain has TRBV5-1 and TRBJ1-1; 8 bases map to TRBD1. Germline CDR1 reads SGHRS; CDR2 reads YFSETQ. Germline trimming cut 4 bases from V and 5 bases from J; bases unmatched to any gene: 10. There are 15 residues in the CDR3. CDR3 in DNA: TGCGCCAGCAGCCCTGGACAGGGCCGGGGTACTGAAGCTTTCTTT. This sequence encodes CASSPGQGRGTEAFF.

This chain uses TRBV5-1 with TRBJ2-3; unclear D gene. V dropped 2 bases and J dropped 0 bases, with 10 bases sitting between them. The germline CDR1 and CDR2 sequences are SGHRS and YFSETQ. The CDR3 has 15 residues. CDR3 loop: CASSLNWESTDTQYF. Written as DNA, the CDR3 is TGCGCCAGCAGCTTAAATTGGGAAAGCACAGATACGCAGTATTTT.

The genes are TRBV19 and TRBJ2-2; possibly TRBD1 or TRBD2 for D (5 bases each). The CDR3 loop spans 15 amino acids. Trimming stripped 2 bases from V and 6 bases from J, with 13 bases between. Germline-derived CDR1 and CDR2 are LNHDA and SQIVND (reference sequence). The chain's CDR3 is CASSISVLGAGELFF. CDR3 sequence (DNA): TGTGCCAGTAGTATATCGGTTCTGGGGGCCGGGGAGCTGTTTTTT.

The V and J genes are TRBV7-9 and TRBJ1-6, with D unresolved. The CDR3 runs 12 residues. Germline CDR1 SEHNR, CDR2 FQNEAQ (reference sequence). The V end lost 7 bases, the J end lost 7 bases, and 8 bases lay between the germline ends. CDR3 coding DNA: TGTGCCAGCACCTCAGGAAATTCACCCCTCCACTTT. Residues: CASTSGNSPLHF.

The CDR3 nucleotides read TGTGCCAGCAGTGAAGCGTTGACAGGGTGGAATCAGCCCCAGCATTTT. This gives the protein CASSEALTGWNQPQHF. This chain joins TRBV6-1 and TRBJ1-5; TRBD1 matches 7 bases. Germline V lookup: CDR1 MNHNS, CDR2 SASEGT. There are 16 residues in the CDR3. V shed 0 bases and J 4 bases; nucleotides not matched to a gene: 6.

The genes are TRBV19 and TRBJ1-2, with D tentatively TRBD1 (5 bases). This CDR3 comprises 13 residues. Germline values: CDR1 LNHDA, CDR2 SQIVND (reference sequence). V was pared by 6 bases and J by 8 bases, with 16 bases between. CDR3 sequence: CASSPQTPGGYTF. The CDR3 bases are TGTGCCAGTAGCCCCCAAACCCCAGGGGGCTACACCTTC.